This T cell receptor (beta chain) was sequenced during a study of vaccination effects on CD4 cells after COVID-19. Study information: A few convalescent patients gave samples early and late after vaccination.

The protocol was immunoSEQ multiplex PCR, while the TCRdb copy is restricted to in-frame clones and leaves out a portion. The sample shows some 40,000 clones, less than 85% of them seen only once. The CDR3 spans 17 residues. V was cut by 1 base and J by 3 bases, with 18 bases left in between. Germline CDR1 reads MGHRA; CDR2 reads YSYEKL. Following a roughly eleven-day culture, CD4+ T cells were purified. This person caught SARS-CoV-2 sometime from March to December 2020, and PCR testing confirmed the infection. Each participant was administered two doses of either the BNT162b2 or the mRNA-1273 vaccine. Sample share makes this clone medium-sized. Antigen unknown.

The chain combines TRBV4-1 with TRBJ1-2; the D gene is possibly TRBD1 (5 bases). The clonotype comes from a human donor who had a prior SARS-CoV-2 infection. The material sequenced was CD4+ T cells from PBMCs cultured without peptide, taken after COVID-19 vaccination. In nucleotides, the CDR3 is TGCGCCAGCAGCCAAGTTTTGACCCCCGGGACGGACTATGGCTACACCTTC. Amino acids: CASSQVLTPGTDYGYTF.